The present T cell receptor beta chain was sequenced within a study of cytomegalovirus exposure and HLA in healthy donors (dated by TCRdb to the late 2010s). The study in broad terms: In an earlier analysis of some 610 of the donors, approximately 300 Gb of sequence data and approximately 100 million unique TCR beta sequences from roughly 180 million T cells were reported. An early release covering 550 to 700 HLA-typed donors comprised approximately 290 gigabases of sequencing data and roughly 86 million unique TCR sequences. Of the roughly 400 genotyped donors, approximately 82% fell in the genetic ancestry cluster associated with self-reported Caucasian donors. The study aimed to test whether signatures of past pathogen exposure could be identified by cataloging public T cell receptors. The study used immunosequencing to profile the T cell repertoires of 666 subjects and linked those repertoires to cytomegalovirus serostatus. In addition to the first cohort of 666 subjects, a separate validation cohort of over 90 different subjects was used. To predict cytomegalovirus infection status, the study brought together high-throughput TCR immunosequencing, statistical association of individual TCRs with disease status, and machine learning. A later analysis re-examined previously published TCR beta repertoires from 600 to 700 donors and added high-resolution HLA genotyping to investigate patterns of TCR occurrence. Rather than drawing on any new phenotypic data, the later analysis identified candidate immune exposures from TCR beta sequences and the way those sequences occurred across donors. To decide whether each TCR beta V gene segment behaved as functional or pseudogenic, an earlier analysis of nearly 600 of the donors relied on high-throughput TCR beta sequencing. Donor age, sex, ethnicity and CMV serostatus were compiled together with the repertoire data. Genome-wide SNP genotypes for about 65% of the roughly 670 donors were used in a later genetic analysis, which treated that subset as a discovery cohort. All discovery cohort repertoires had been generated on a single sequencing platform. HLA typing included class I and class II loci at four-digit resolution. The number of donors typed differed by locus, with about 629-630 for A, B, C, DRB1 and DQB1, around 500 for DQA1, 606 for DPA1, and 450 to 480 for DPB1. Because of strong linkage in the cohort, a handful of DR-DQ haplotypes were treated as single units for association and clustering. On average, about 200,000 unique TCR beta nucleotide sequences were sequenced per donor among several hundred genotyped donors of the cohort, with around 19% of those sequences being non-productive.

The cohort consisted of approximately 670 healthy bone marrow donors. All cohort members were sampled while nominally healthy, although unrecorded immune exposures were likely present. The donor was CMV seronegative and belonged to the group of several hundred seronegative cohort members. Every donor gave a peripheral blood sample, and the peripheral blood mononuclear cells from that sample were used for TCR beta sequencing. The Qiagen DNeasy Blood Extraction Kit was used to extract genomic DNA from the blood cell samples. General conclusions and limits of the study: Because counts were too low, about 18 rarely observed V segments, including chromosome 9 orphons, were left out of the earlier analysis of roughly 600 of the donors. In an earlier analysis of about 600 of the donors, most TCR beta V segments appeared in productive rearrangements about 87% or about 30% of the time, broadly matching IMGT annotations. This cohort had only TCR beta chains sequenced, and the lack of alpha or paired-chain data limited which features could be detected. Linkage disequilibrium might explain the correlated functional status among segregating V segments, but an unknown experimental factor could not be excluded. A cluster of highly shared sequence variants was judged likely to represent a technical artifact of the sequencing pipeline. Three of the identified cytomegalovirus-associated TCR beta chains were confirmed in vitro to be specific for cytomegalovirus antigens. Because HLA typing was missing for some donors at each locus, association tests included only the typed subset. Assigning TCR associations to individual alleles was difficult when HLA alleles, especially DR and DQ, strongly co-occurred. Most TCR sequences were seen in very few donors, while some public TCRs were found in many individuals. In a later analysis, HLA-associated TCR beta chains were found to be more clonally expanded and to have lower generation probabilities than equally common non-associated chains. The presence/absence analyses assumed that sequencing depth was roughly uniform across donors, and that assumption may not be true. A further reported finding was that TCR beta sequences accurately predicted the HLA-A and HLA-B alleles for most subjects in the first cohort. According to a later genetic analysis, donors in an Asian-associated ancestry cluster had fewer N-insertions in productive TCRs than the approximately 710-donor mean. At a false discovery rate of 0.05, a later analysis linked about 16,000 TCR beta sequences to specific HLA alleles. Immune exposure information for the cohort was limited to CMV serostatus. According to a later analysis, parvovirus B19, influenza, CMV and Epstein-Barr virus appeared linked to several top co-occurrence clusters. The study gave a list of under 200 TCR beta chains associated with cytomegalovirus. A later analysis found that most CMV-associated TCR beta chains appeared HLA-restricted, with HLA associations seemingly driven largely by CMV exposure. In a later analysis, TCR association rates were found to vary across HLA loci, with the most associated TCRs seen for DRB1 alleles and the fewest for HLA-C alleles. V-gene and J-gene trimming of TCR beta chains was associated with a missense DCLRE1C variant in a later genetic analysis, and the association was replicated in an independent cohort. The classifier was reported to diagnose cytomegalovirus status with high specificity and sensitivity in both the original and validation cohorts. The authors suggested that the approach could potentially be generalized to other disease states and immunological phenotypes.

This clone has more than one count but fewer than ten. Its antigen has not been determined. Per-base qualities were not stored, and no clone one base away is much larger. The library was generated by the immunoSEQ multiplex PCR assay. The multiplex PCR relied on a mix of 60 forward primers for TCR Vbeta segments and 13 reverse primers for TCR Jbeta segments. A multiplex PCR assay on genomic DNA amplified the CDR3 region of rearranged TCR beta genes. The amplified TCR beta libraries were sequenced on the Illumina HiSeq System as 87-base-pair reads. In the original analysis: In a later analysis, 70 million to 95 million unique TCR beta chains were counted across the roughly 670 repertoires, and approximately 11 million of these chains were shared by at least two donors. To remove PCR and sequencing errors, raw reads were error-corrected and collapsed into unique sequences using a nearest-neighbor algorithm that merged closely related sequences. CDR3 sequences were aligned to IMGT reference sequences to assign V, D and J gene segments. For a sequence to be retained, a match of at least six nucleotides was required to both a V gene segment and a J gene segment. Rearrangements were called productive when the CDR3 lacked stop codons and stayed in frame with V and J; all others were non-productive. CDR3 was defined according to IMGT convention as the region running from the second conserved V-encoded cysteine to the conserved J-encoded phenylalanine. In an earlier analysis of more than 550 of the donors, sequences lacking an unambiguous match to a single V gene segment were excluded. In an earlier analysis of several hundred of the donors, V segments were called functional above 56.7% productive rearrangements and were called segregating when the between-donor standard deviation exceeded 5%. A statistical classification framework was built to diagnose cytomegalovirus status from the catalog of TCR beta chain sequences. A later analysis assigned V and J genes by comparing TCR nucleotide sequences with IMGT/GENE-DB human TR gene sequences. Using the TCRdist pipeline, a later analysis assigned CDR3 sequences along with most-parsimonious VDJ recombination scenarios. In a later analysis, each TCR beta chain was defined by its CDR3 amino acid sequence together with its V-gene family, and reads without a unique V-gene family were excluded. As a way to deal with suspected cross-contamination and a sequencing artifact, a later analysis dropped 592 nucleotide sequences that were highly shared and had low generation probability. For each public chain, a later analysis derived a clonal expansion index from normalized ranks of inferred template counts within each repertoire. Generation probabilities in a later analysis came from a VDJ recombination model fitted to out-of-frame rearrangements, and those results were checked against IGoR. Hypergeometric tests were used in a later analysis to score TCR-TCR, TCR-HLA and TCR-CMV co-occurrence, with a repertoire-size bias correction applied to the TCR pairs. To estimate false discovery rates, a later analysis permuted the HLA or CMV assignments 20 times. A later analysis grouped co-occurring TCRs with DBSCAN, adding TCRdist sequence similarity when clustering within HLA-allele-positive subsets. Co-occurrence clustering excluded repertoires with fewer than 30,000 or more than 120,000 public chains, plus five with anomalous nucleotide sharing. Not all clones reach the TCRdb copy of this immuneACCESS table, which keeps in-frame sequences only. Checked studies attribute under half of the gap to unresolved V genes and leave the rest unexplained. V, J and clone size were drawn from that table, and D and trimming were deduced from the DNA. Present in this sample are 150,000 to 200,000 clones, around 78% of which were seen just once. Less than 2% of the sample lies in the top ten.

The source is a man between 35 and 55 years old in good health and CMV-seronegative. The sequencing sample was made of PBMCs.

The nucleotide sequence reads TGTGCCAGCAGTGCGGGAGCCGCCCTCTACAATGAGCAGTTCTTC. Translation gives CASSAGAALYNEQFF. The rearranged chain carries TRBV2 and TRBJ2-1; TRBD2 is perhaps the D gene, given 6 matching bases. The junction carries 13 bases between V and J, which are trimmed by 4 bases and 3 bases respectively. CDR1 and CDR2 are read off the germline V gene as SNHLY and FYNNEI. The CDR3 starts with the cysteine, ends with the phenylalanine, and has 15 residues. Just the 45-base CDR3 DNA is kept, in frame starting at base 1.